This note documents a single T cell receptor (beta chain) sequence. Trimming shortened V by 4 bases and J by 8 bases, and 14 bases separated the two germline ends. This CDR3 region has 13 residues. The germline V gene has CDR1 SQVTM and CDR2 ANQGSEA. The data were obtained in a study of beta chain features in type 1 diabetes. One heparinised blood draw averaging roughly 100 mL was given by each donor. Sorted CD4+ subsets: naive, central memory, regulatory, stem cell-like memory (CD45RO/CCR7/CD25/CD127/CD95/CD27 panel). Of the isolated RNA, all was reverse transcribed, and so the sequenced material was expressed TCRB transcripts. Naive, central memory and regulatory T cell samples produced a mean of roughly 3.8 million reads. Method: immunoSEQ multiplex PCR; TCRdb's copy keeps in-frame clones and lacks some. The sample shows 350,000 to 450,000 clones, roughly 15% of them seen only once.

This receptor was identified in a woman younger than 30 in good health. This chain connects TRBV29-1 to TRBJ1-4; D may be TRBD1 (5 bases). The material sequenced was naive CD4+ T cells from blood. The CDR3 region has the DNA TGCAGCGTTGGGGGCCTGGGAGGAGAAAAACTGTTTTTT. This codes for CSVGGLGGEKLFF.